The 2 T cell receptor beta chains presented below share a single source sample, sequenced in a study of control samples from healthy donors and cancer patients. Clones were read by immunoSEQ multiplex PCR, and TCRdb kept only the in-frame ones, dropping some. The repertoire holds approximately 97,000 clones, with roughly 92% as singletons. Material for sequencing was blood. The receptors originated from a human donor in good health. The donor label of this sample is uncertain.

The J gene is TRBJ2-3, the V gene TRBV25-1; either TRBD1 or TRBD2 may supply D (6 bases each). The CDR3 has 18 amino acids. Trimming cost V 2 bases and J 8 bases, with 26 bases left between them. CDR1 and CDR2 (germline): MGHDK, SYGVNS. The CDR3 spells CASSEKGIGGRSGSTQYF. DNA of the CDR3: TGTGCCAGCAGTGAAAAGGGGATAGGGGGGAGGTCAGGTTCTACGCAGTATTTT.

This clone was recorded only once. The chain uses TRBV10-1 and TRBJ2-3, with D perhaps being TRBD1 or TRBD2 (6 bases each). Germline CDR1 and CDR2: WNHNN and SYGVQD (reference sequence). The CDR3 sequence is 15 residues long. The V gene lost 2 bases and the J gene lost 5 bases, with 14 bases spanning the gap. The CDR3 reads CASSEGSEGGDTQYF. The DNA of the CDR3 is TGCGCCAGCAGTGAGGGCAGCGAGGGGGGAGATACGCAGTATTTT.